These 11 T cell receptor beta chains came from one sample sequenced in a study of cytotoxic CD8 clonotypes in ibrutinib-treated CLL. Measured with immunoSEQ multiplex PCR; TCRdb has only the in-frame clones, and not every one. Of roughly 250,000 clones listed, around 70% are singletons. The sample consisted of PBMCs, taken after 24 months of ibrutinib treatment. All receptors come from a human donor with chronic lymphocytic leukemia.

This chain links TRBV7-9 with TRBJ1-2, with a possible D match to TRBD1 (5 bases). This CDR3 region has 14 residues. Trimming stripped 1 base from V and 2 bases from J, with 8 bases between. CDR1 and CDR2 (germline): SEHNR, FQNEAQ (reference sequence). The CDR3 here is CASSLEGYNYGYTF. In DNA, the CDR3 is TGTGCCAGCAGCTTAGAGGGGTACAACTATGGCTACACCTTC.

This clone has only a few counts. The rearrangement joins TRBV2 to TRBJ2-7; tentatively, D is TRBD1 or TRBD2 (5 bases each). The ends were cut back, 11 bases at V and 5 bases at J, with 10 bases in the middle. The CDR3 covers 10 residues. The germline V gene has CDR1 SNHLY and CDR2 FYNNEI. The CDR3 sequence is CALLGDEQYF. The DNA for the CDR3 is TGTGCCCTCCTGGGGGACGAGCAGTACTTC.

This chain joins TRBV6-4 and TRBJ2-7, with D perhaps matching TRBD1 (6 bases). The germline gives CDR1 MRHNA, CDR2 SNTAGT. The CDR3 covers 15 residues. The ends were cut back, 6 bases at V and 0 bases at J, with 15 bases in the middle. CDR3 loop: CASRRLDRSSYEQYF. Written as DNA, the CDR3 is TGTGCCAGCAGGCGCCTCGACAGGAGCTCCTACGAGCAGTACTTC.

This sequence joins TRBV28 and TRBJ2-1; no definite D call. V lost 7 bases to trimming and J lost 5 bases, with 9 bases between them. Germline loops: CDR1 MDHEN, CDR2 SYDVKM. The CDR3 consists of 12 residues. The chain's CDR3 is CASTSTHNEQFF. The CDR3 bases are TGTGCCAGCACCTCAACGCACAATGAGCAGTTCTTC.

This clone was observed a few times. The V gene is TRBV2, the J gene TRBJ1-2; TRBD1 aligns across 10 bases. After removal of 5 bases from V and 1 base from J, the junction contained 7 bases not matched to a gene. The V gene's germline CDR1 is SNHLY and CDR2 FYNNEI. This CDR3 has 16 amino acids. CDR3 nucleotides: TGTGCCAGCAGTTCGGACAGGGGGGTGCTTAACTATGGCTACACCTTC. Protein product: CASSSDRGVLNYGYTF.

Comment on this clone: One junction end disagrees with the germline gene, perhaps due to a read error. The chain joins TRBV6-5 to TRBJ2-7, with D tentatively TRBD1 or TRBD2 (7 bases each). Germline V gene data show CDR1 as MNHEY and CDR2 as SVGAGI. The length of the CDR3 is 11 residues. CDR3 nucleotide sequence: TGTGCCAGCAGTTCGACAGGGAGGGTAGTCTTC. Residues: CASSSTGRVVF.

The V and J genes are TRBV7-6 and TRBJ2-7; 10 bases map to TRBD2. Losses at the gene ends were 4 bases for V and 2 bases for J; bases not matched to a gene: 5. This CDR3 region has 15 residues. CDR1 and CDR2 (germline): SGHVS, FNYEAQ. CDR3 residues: CASSSGSGRAYEQYF. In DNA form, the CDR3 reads TGTGCCAGCAGCTCCGGAAGCGGGAGGGCCTACGAGCAGTACTTC.

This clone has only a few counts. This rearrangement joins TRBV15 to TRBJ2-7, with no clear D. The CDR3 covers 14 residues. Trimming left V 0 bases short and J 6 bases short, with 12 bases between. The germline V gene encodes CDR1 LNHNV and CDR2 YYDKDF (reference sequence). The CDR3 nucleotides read TGTGCCACCAGCAGAGATTCCGTGGCCCCCGAGCAGTACTTC. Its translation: CATSRDSVAPEQYF.

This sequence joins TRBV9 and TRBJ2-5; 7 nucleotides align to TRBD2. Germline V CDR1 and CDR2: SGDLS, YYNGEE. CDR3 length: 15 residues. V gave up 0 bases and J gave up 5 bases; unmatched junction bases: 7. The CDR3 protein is CASSVVGLVVETQYF. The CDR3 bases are TGTGCCAGCAGCGTAGTCGGACTAGTCGTGGAGACCCAGTACTTC.

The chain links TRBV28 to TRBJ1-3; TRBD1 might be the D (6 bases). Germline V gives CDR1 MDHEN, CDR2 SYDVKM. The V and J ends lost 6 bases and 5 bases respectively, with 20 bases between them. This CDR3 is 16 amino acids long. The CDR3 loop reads CASREDRSPPRNTIYF. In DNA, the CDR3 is TGTGCCAGCAGAGAAGACAGGAGCCCCCCGCGAAACACCATATATTTT.

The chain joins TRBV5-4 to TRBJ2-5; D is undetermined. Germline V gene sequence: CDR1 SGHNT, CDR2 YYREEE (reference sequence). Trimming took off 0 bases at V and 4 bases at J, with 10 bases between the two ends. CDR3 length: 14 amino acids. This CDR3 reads CASSLGPNGETQYF. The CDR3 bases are TGTGCCAGCAGCTTGGGCCCGAACGGAGAGACCCAGTACTTC.